This entry features one TCR beta chain sequence. Its target is unknown. This CDR3 has 14 residues. V shed 5 bases and J 7 bases; nucleotides not matched to a gene: 5. Germline V gene data show CDR1 as SNHLY and CDR2 as FYNNEI. Unique molecular identifiers were affixed to single, distinct cDNA molecules. One entry per CDR3 protein results from TCRdb running MiXCR on the 5' RACE reads. Found here are tens of thousands of distinct CDR3 sequences, approximately 4.3% of them singletons; the top ten hold 9.5% to 13%. The data originate from a study of early T cells in non-severe SARS-CoV-2 infection. Overall study: Sequencing of unsorted whole blood was done on bulk RNA, leaving chains unpaired. General study points: VDJdb matches were skewed toward anti-spike CD8 T cell responses.

The chain couples TRBV2 to TRBJ1-4; TRBD1 matches at 9 bases. This TCR came from an adult who was a healthcare worker with PCR-confirmed SARS-CoV-2 infection or an uninfected control (not recorded which). Sequenced sample: whole blood. The CDR3 loop reads CASSPGQGLEKLFF. The CDR3, as DNA: TGTGCCAGCAGTCCGGGACAGGGACTTGAAAAACTGTTTTTT.